This T cell receptor beta chain originates from a study of blood T cell repertoires in COVID-19. The germline CDR1 and CDR2 sequences are LGHNA and YNFKEQ. J lost 7 bases, V lost 10 bases, and 10 bases had no gene match. This CDR3 region has 16 residues. Cohorts were assigned according to the clinical history that participants reported. Libraries were prepared by immunoSEQ multiplex PCR; TCRdb keeps only in-frame clonotypes and omits some of them. Found here are a few hundred thousand clones, 75% to 90% of them singletons; the top ten hold around 7.9%. This clone was detected a few times. This sequence joins TRBV4-2 and TRBJ2-1, with TRBD2 matching 16 bases. The sequencing sample was made of PBMCs or T cells enriched from blood (not recorded which). The receptor's source is a woman aged 55-75 years who had recovered from COVID-19. CDR3 DNA: TGTGCCACCAACCCGGGACTAGCGGGGGGGCGAAATGAGCAGTTCTTC. This sequence encodes CATNPGLAGGRNEQFF.